This T cell receptor beta chain was profiled in a study of blood T cell repertoires in COVID-19. Generated by immunoSEQ multiplex PCR, the TCRdb table keeps only in-frame clones and is missing some. The profile shows over 300,000 clones, roughly 88% of them singletons. V lost 5 bases, J lost 6 bases, and 23 bases lay in between. This CDR3 spans 16 amino acids. Per germline, CDR1 MNHEY and CDR2 SMNVEV (reference sequence). The sequence came from a woman between 45 and 60 years old with acute or convalescent COVID-19. This chain joins TRBV27 and TRBJ2-7; a weak D match, TRBD1 (6 bases). The sample was peripheral blood. The chain's CDR3 is CASSPWGRGSGLEQYF. The CDR3 nucleotides read TGTGCCAGCAGTCCGTGGGGCAGGGGATCAGGGCTCGAGCAGTACTTC.